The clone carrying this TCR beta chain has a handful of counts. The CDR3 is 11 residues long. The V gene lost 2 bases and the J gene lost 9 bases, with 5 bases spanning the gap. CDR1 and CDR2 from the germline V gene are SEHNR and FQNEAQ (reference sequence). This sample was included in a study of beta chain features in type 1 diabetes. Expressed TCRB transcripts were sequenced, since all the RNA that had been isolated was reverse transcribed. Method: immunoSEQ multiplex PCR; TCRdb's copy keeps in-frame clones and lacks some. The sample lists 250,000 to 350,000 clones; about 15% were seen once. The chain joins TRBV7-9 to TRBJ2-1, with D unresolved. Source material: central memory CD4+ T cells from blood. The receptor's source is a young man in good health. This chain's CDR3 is CASSLIGEQFF. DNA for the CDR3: TGTGCCAGCAGCTTAATTGGTGAGCAGTTCTTC.